This note documents a single TCR beta chain sequence. Its target is not known. Sequenced by immunoSEQ multiplex PCR; TCRdb stores in-frame clones only, minus some. Here the sample spans over 110,000 clones, around 86% being singletons. This sample stems from a study of Ad26.COV2.S vaccination and SARS-CoV-2 variants. Study-wide findings and caveats: Non-spike TCR breadth did not differ much between vaccine and placebo recipients. People given the vaccine had a wider spike-specific TCR breadth than placebo recipients did. An underestimation of total T cell responses may have resulted from the TCR breadth and depth analyses. Reported post-vaccination CD8+ and CD4+ T cell responses to spike showed substantial breadth.

CDR3 size: 13 residues. CDR1 KGHSY and CDR2 FQNENV come from the germline V gene. Trimming shortened V by 2 bases and J by 4 bases, and 6 bases separated the two germline ends. Sequencing was performed on peripheral blood, taken after recovery from COVID-19. This chain connects TRBV16 to TRBJ1-5; no clear D. The sequence derives from a human donor who had recovered from COVID-19. The CDR3: CASSQGENQPQHF. For the CDR3, the DNA is TGTGCCAGCAGCCAAGGGGAGAATCAGCCCCAGCATTTT. Full variable domain (outside the CDR3, taken from reference TRBV16 and TRBJ1-5): GEEVAQTPKHLVRGEGQKAKLYCAPIKGHSYVFWYQQVLKNEFKFLISFQNENVFDETGMPKERFSAKCLPNSPCSLEIQATKLEDSAVYFCASSQGENQPQHFGDGTRLSIL.